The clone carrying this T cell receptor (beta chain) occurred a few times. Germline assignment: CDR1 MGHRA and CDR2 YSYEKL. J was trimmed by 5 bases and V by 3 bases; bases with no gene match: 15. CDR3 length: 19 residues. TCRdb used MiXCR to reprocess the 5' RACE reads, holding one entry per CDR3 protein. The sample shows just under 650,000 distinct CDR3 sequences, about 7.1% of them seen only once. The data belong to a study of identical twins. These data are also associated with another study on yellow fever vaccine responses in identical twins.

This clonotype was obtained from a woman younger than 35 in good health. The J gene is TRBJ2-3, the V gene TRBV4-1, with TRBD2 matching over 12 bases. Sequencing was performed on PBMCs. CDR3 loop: CASSHDPLTSGRGLDTQYF. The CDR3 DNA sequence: TGCGCCAGCAGCCACGACCCCTTGACTAGCGGGAGAGGTCTAGATACGCAGTATTTT.